This TCR beta chain originates from a study of PD-L1 blockade in urothelial cancer. Study overall: In 2014, patients got going on atezolizumab, taking 1,200 mg intravenously every 3 weeks. About 85% of the roughly 30 patients were males with bladder-origin urothelial cancer.

Germline CDR1 is SGHTA and CDR2 is FQGNSA. V lost 2 bases and J lost 3, with 11 bases in between. CDR3 size: 14 residues. Time point in this sample: peripheral blood 6 weeks after treatment start. Spiking of synthetic TCR analog templates was performed in each PCR. Sequencing was performed with immunoSEQ multiplex PCR; in TCRdb, only in-frame clones are kept and a portion is missing. Of under 40,000 clones in the sample, roughly 87% are singletons; the top ten hold approximately 8.1%. The material sequenced was PBMCs, taken around atezolizumab (anti-PD-L1) treatment. This TCR derives from a man aged 80 or over with urothelial cancer. The chain is built from TRBV7-2 and TRBJ2-7; D not certain. As DNA, the CDR3 is TGTGCCAGCAGCTTACGAGGTAACCACTACGAGCAGTACTTC. As protein: CASSLRGNHYEQYF.